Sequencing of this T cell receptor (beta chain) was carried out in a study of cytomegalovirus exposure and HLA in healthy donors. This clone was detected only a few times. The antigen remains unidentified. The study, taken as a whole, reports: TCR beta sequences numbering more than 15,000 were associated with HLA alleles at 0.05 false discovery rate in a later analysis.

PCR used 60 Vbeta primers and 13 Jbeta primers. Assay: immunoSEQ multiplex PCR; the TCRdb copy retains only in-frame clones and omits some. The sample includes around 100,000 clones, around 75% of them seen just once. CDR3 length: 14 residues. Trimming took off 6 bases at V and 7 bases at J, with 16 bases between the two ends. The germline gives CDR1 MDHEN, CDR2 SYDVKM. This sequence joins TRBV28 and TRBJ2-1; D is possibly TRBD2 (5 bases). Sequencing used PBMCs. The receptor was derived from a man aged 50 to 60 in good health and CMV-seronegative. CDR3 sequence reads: CASRLSGPYNEQFF. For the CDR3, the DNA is TGTGCCAGCAGATTGAGCGGACCTTATAATGAGCAGTTCTTC.